This TCR beta chain was identified in a study of vaccination and CD4 T cells after COVID-19. Study as a whole: The convalescents included six males and four females, and among them two were Hispanic while seven were Caucasian. There were two doses of either BNT162b2 or mRNA-1273 vaccine given to participants.

Treatment: approximately 10-day PBMC culture with coronavirus spike peptide pools or control peptides (ViraFEST assay). The Oncomine TCR Beta short-read assay generated sequence data from the DNA of cultured CD4+ T cells. TCRdb redid the calling of the PCR reads with MiXCR, one entry per CDR3 protein. The sample lists under 15,000 distinct CDR3 sequences, 35% to 40% occurring once. As concerns this clonotype: The target antigen is unknown.

The germline CDR1 and CDR2 sequences are SNHLY and FYNNEI. CDR3 length: 15 amino acids. V shed 2 bases and J shed 9 bases, with 14 bases lying between them. This chain uses TRBV2 with TRBJ1-6, with D possibly being TRBD1 (6 bases). Source material: cultured CD4+ T cells from blood. This sequence was found in a human donor with COVID-19. CDR3 loop: CASSEQGNSGSPLHF. The DNA of the CDR3 is TGTGCCAGCAGTGAACAGGGGAATAGTGGTTCACCCCTCCACTTT.